This TCR beta chain was profiled in a study of a mutant IDH1 vaccine in newly diagnosed glioma. Libraries were prepared by immunoSEQ multiplex PCR; TCRdb keeps only in-frame clonotypes and omits some of them. The table records approximately 61,000 clones, about four fifths of them present only once. On this clone itself: Its antigen remains unidentified.

This sample's time point: week 35, safety follow-up. All doses held 300 ug of mutant IDH1 20-mer peptide, with topical imiquimod. Patients were given eight vaccinations, scheduled in weeks 1, 3, 5, 7, 11, 15, 19 and 23. This clonotype originated in a man in his forties with glioma. This specimen consisted of PBMCs, obtained from a glioma patient whose treatment included an IDH1 peptide vaccine.

Here the CDR3 DNA reads TGTGCCAGCAGCTTGGGATTAGCGGGAAACACCGGGGAGCTGTTTTTT. It codes for CASSLGLAGNTGELFF. The genes are TRBV5-6 and TRBJ2-2, with TRBD2 matching 8 bases. With V trimmed by 0 bases and J by 2 bases, 3 bases remained unmatched. Germline CDR1 is SGHDT and CDR2 is YYEEEE. The CDR3 contains 16 residues. The full variable domain, its missing parts supplied by reference TRBV5-6 and TRBJ2-2, is DAGVTQSPTHLIKTRGQQVTLRCSPKSGHDTVSWYQQALGQGPQFIFQYYEEEERQRGNFPDRFSGHQFPNYSSELNVNALLLGDSALYLCASSLGLAGNTGELFFGEGSRLTVL.